Listed here are 12 T cell receptor beta chains from one sample, sequenced in a study of OX40 agonist ivuxolimab in advanced cancers. The repertoire was sequenced with immunoSEQ multiplex PCR; TCRdb's copy has only in-frame clones and lacks some. Of roughly 71,000 clones in the sample, 88% were seen once. This sample comprised CD4+ or CD8+ T cells sorted from blood, obtained in a trial of the OX40 agonist ivuxolimab. The receptors here all came from an adult with an advanced solid tumor such as melanoma, head and neck, liver or kidney cancer.

On this clone: One end of the junction fails to match germline, which may point to a read error. The J gene is TRBJ1-5, the V gene TRBV6-5; no clear D. The CDR3 consists of 15 residues. Looked up from germline, CDR1 is MNHEY and CDR2 is SVGAGI. Here the CDR3 DNA reads TGTGCCAGCAGTAACTCAGGTTCGAGCAATCAGCCCCAGCATTTT. It specifies CASSNSGSSNQPQHF.

The CDR3 here is CASSFSGQGRGGYTF. As DNA, the CDR3 is TGTGCCAGCAGTTTTTCGGGACAGGGTAGAGGAGGCTACACCTTC. The chain combines TRBV6-1 with TRBJ1-2; 9 bases fit TRBD1. The CDR3 extends over 15 amino acids. J gave up 8 bases and V 5 bases, and 12 bases lay outside the gene matches. CDR1 MNHNS and CDR2 SASEGT come from the germline V gene.

This clone was recorded once. The V and J genes are TRBV6-1 and TRBJ2-2; 9 bases line up with TRBD1. Germline CDR1 is MNHNS and CDR2 is SASEGT. There are 14 residues in the CDR3. The V gene end was trimmed by 6 bases and the J gene end by 6 bases; junction bases not matched to a gene: 5. Here the CDR3 reads CASRGQGSAGELFF. CDR3 in DNA: TGTGCCAGCAGGGGACAGGGATCGGCCGGGGAGCTGTTTTTT.

V is TRBV4-2 and J is TRBJ2-5; 12 bases map to TRBD2. J lost 1 base, V lost 3 bases, and 6 bases had no gene match. This CDR3 contains 17 residues. CDR1 is LGHNA, CDR2 YNFKEQ, per germline. CDR3 in DNA: TGTGCCAGCAGCCAGGGGCGGACTAGCGGGGTCCAAGAGACCCAGTACTTC. It codes for CASSQGRTSGVQETQYF.

CDR3 DNA: TGCAGTGCTAGAGCCGTCTATGGCTACACCTTC. The encoded protein is CSARAVYGYTF. The chain recombines TRBV20-1 with TRBJ1-2; D ambiguous. V was cut by 1 base and J by 4 bases, with 4 bases left in between. Germline CDR1 is DFQATT and CDR2 is SNEGSKA (reference sequence). This CDR3 region has 11 residues.

CDR3 in amino acids: CASSKLREVIDGYTF. CDR3 DNA sequence: TGTGCCAGCAGCAAGCTCCGGGAAGTAATCGATGGCTACACCTTC. This rearrangement joins TRBV5-8 to TRBJ1-2; D is ambiguous. The germline V gene encodes CDR1 SGHTS and CDR2 YDEGEE. The CDR3 covers 15 residues. V dropped 4 bases and J dropped 6 bases, with 19 bases sitting between them.

The chain employs TRBV5-6 and TRBJ2-7; unclear D gene. Germline V gene data show CDR1 as SGHDT and CDR2 as YYEEEE. V was trimmed by 0 bases and J by 0 bases, leaving 4 bases between them. The CDR3 totals 13 residues. CDR3 coding DNA: TGTGCCAGCAGCTTGGTGAGCTCCTACGAGCAGTACTTC. It is translated as CASSLVSSYEQYF.

The rearrangement uses TRBV20-1 and TRBJ1-1; no definite D call. The V gene's germline CDR1 is DFQATT and CDR2 SNEGSKA (reference sequence). The CDR3 runs to 11 residues. The V end was cut by 3 bases, the J end by 6 bases, with 8 bases between. This CDR3 is CSARENAEAFF. Written as DNA, the CDR3 is TGCAGTGCTAGGGAGAATGCTGAAGCTTTCTTT.

The V gene is TRBV4-1, the J gene TRBJ1-2; tentative D call: TRBD1 (5 bases). V was pared by 0 bases and J by 5 bases, with 25 bases between. The CDR3 contains 19 residues. CDR1 MGHRA and CDR2 YSYEKL come from the germline V gene. CDR3: CASSQESPDTHPLHYGYTF. CDR3 nucleotide sequence: TGCGCCAGCAGCCAAGAGTCCCCGGACACACACCCTCTGCATTATGGCTACACCTTC.

The chain has TRBV20-1 and TRBJ2-5, with D unresolved. The J call is in doubt because the DNA end fits TRBJ2-7 better. Per the germline V gene, CDR1 is DFQATT and CDR2 is SNEGSKA (reference sequence). The CDR3 contains 11 residues. In nucleotides, the CDR3 is TGCAGTGCTAGAGTTTCCTACGAGCAGTACTTC. Translating gives CSARVSYEQYF.

The gene calls are TRBV6-1 and TRBJ2-4, with D perhaps given as TRBD1 or TRBD2 (5 bases each). The CDR3 runs 16 residues. From germline, CDR1 is MNHNS and CDR2 SASEGT. Trimming removed 1 base at V and 0 bases at J, with 10 bases between. CDR3 residues: CASSEGGGKAKNIQYF. DNA for the CDR3: TGTGCCAGCAGTGAAGGTGGGGGAAAAGCCAAAAACATTCAGTACTTC.

V is TRBV7-2 and J is TRBJ2-6; 8 bases line up with TRBD1. V shed 3 bases, J shed 2 bases, and the junction held 0 bases outside the gene matches. Germline loops: CDR1 SGHTA, CDR2 FQGNSA. There are 15 residues in the CDR3. CDR3 bases: TGTGCCAGCAGCTTCAGGGGGCCTGGGGCCAACGTCCTGACTTTC. It specifies CASSFRGPGANVLTF.